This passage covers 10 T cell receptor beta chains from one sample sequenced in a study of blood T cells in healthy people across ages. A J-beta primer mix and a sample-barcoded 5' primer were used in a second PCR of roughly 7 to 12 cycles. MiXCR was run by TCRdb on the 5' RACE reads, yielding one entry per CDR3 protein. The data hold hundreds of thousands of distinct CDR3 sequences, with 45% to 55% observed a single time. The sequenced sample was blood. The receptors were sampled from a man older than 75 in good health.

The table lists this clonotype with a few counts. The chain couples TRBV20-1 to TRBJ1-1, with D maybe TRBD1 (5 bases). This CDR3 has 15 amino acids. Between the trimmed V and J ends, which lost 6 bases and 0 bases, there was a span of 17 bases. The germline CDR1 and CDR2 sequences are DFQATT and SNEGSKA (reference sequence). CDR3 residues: CSAHSLDNMNTEAFF. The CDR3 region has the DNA TGCAGTGCCCATAGTCTGGACAACATGAACACTGAAGCTTTCTTT.

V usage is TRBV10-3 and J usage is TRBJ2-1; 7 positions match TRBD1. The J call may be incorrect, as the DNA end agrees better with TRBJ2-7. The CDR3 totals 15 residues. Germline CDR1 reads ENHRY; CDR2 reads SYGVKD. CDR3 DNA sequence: TGTGCCATCAGCCCAGACAGGGAGACCTACAATGAGCAGTACTTC. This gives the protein CAISPDRETYNEQYF.

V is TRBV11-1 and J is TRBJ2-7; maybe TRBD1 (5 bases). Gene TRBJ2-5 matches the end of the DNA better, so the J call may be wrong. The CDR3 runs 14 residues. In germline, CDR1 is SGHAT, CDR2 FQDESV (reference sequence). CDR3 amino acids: CASSLVWGEETQYF. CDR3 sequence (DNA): TGTGCCAGCAGCTTAGTTTGGGGCGAAGAGACCCAGTACTTC.

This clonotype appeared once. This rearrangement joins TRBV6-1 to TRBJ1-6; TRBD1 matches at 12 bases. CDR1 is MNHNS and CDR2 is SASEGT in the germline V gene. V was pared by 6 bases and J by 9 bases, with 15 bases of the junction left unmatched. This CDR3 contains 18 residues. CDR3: CASRPGTGGAKLSSPLHF. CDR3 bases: TGTGCCAGCAGGCCCGGGACAGGGGGCGCGAAACTCTCTTCACCCCTCCACTTT.

The CDR3 is CSARREVAPYF. CDR3 DNA: TGCAGTGCTAGGCGGGAGGTCGCCCCGTATTTT. The V and J genes are TRBV20-1 and TRBJ2-3; 8 bases line up with TRBD2. CDR1 DFQATT and CDR2 SNEGSKA come from the germline V gene (reference sequence). This CDR3 is built from 11 residues. Trimming took 3 bases from V and 14 from J; bases not matched to a gene: 7.

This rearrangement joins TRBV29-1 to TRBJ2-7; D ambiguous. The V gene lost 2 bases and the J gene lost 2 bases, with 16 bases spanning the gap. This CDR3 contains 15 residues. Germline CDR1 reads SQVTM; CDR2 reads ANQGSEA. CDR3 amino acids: CSVESSRPPTYEQYF. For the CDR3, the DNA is TGCAGCGTTGAATCCTCCAGACCGCCGACCTACGAGCAGTACTTC.

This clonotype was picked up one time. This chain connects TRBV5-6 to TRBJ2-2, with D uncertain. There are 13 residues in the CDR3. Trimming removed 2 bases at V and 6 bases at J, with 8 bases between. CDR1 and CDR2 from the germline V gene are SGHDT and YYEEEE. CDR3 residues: CASSFGVPGELFF. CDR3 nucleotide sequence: TGTGCCAGCAGCTTTGGGGTTCCCGGGGAGCTGTTTTTT.

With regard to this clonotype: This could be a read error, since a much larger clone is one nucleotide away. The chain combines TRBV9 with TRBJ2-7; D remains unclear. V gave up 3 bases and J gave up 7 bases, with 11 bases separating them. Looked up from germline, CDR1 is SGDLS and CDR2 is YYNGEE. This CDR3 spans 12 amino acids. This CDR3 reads CASSGTGNEQYF. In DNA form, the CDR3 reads TGTGCCAGCAGCGGAACGGGCAATGAGCAGTACTTC.

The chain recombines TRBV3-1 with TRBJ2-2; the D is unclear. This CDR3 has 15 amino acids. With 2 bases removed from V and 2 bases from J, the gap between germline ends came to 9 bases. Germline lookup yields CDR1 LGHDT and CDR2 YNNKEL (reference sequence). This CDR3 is CASSQYGGNTGELFF. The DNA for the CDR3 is TGTGCCAGCAGCCAATATGGTGGCAACACCGGGGAGCTGTTTTTT. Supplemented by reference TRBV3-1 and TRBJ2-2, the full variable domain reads DTAVSQTPKYLVTQMGNDKSIKCEQNLGHDTMYWYKQDSKKFLKIMFSYNNKELIINETVPNRFSPKSPDKAHLNLHINSLELGDSAVYFCASSQYGGNTGELFFGEGSRLTVL.

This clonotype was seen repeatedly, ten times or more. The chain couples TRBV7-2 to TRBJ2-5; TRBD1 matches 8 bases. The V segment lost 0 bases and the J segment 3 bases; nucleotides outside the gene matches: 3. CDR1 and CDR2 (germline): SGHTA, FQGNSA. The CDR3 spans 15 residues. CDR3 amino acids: CASSLAGQAEETQYF. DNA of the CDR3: TGTGCCAGCAGCTTAGCGGGACAGGCTGAAGAGACCCAGTACTTC.